One sample yielded the 30 T cell receptor beta chains listed below, sequenced in a study of T cell clonality in common variable immunodeficiency. Whole-study findings and limits: Common variable immunodeficiency TCR beta sequences reportedly had fewer deletions and N-nucleotide insertions.

These receptors are not linked to any known antigen. Profiling relied on immunoSEQ multiplex PCR, and the TCRdb table lists in-frame clones only, not all of them. This sample includes roughly 40,000 clones with no singletons; its ten biggest clones take up 5% to 6.5%. Sequencing was done on a sample of peripheral blood mononuclear cells. The source is a human donor with common variable immunodeficiency.

Many counts were recorded for this clone. The CDR3 end is not reached by the read, which stops 3 residues before it; the germline J gene fills it in. The J gene is TRBJ2-7, the V gene TRBV29-1; D might be TRBD1 (5 bases). The germline gives CDR1 SQVTM, CDR2 ANQGSEA. The CDR3 length is 11 residues. V lost 4 bases and J lost 1, with 5 bases in between. The part of the CDR3 DNA that was read is TGCAGCGTTGCAGGGTCCTACGAG. Protein: CSVAGSYE. From start to end, the CDR3 is CSVAGSYEQYF.

On this clone itself: The CDR3 goes on 3 residues after the read ends, and that part is filled in from the germline J gene. The rearrangement joins TRBV19 to TRBJ1-6; TRBD1 matches 7 bases. After removal of 1 base from V and 5 bases from J, the junction contained 5 bases not matched to a gene. Germline-derived CDR1 and CDR2 are LNHDA and SQIVND (reference sequence). The CDR3 has 16 amino acids. The part of the CDR3 DNA that was read is TGTGCCAGTAGTATAGGGGACAGTCCTCATAATTCACCC. Translating it yields CASSIGDSPHNSP. The whole CDR3 protein is CASSIGDSPHNSPLHF.

In this sample, this clone turned up many times. The sequence runs out 3 residues before the end of the CDR3; the remainder is reconstructed from the germline J gene. The V gene is TRBV19, the J gene TRBJ2-1, with TRBD2 matching over 7 bases. The V gene's germline CDR1 is LNHDA and CDR2 SQIVND (reference sequence). This CDR3 contains 16 residues. V lost 4 bases, J lost 9 bases, and 15 bases stayed unmatched. The CDR3: CASSKTGGLGHTEQFF. CDR3 DNA (partial): TGTGCCAGTAGTAAAACCGGGGGGTTGGGTCACACTGAG.

This clone was detected only a few times. Coverage ceases 3 residues before the CDR3 finishes, and the germline J gene fills in the end. The rearrangement joins TRBV7-2 to TRBJ2-3, with D perhaps TRBD2 (6 bases). Germline CDR1 and CDR2: SGHTA and FQGNSA. V shed 4 bases and J shed 0 bases, with 11 bases lying between them. The CDR3 runs to 15 residues. The sequenced part of the CDR3 DNA is TGTGCCAGCAGCTCTTGGCGGGGAAGCACAGATACG. Protein sequence: CASSSWRGSTDT. The entire CDR3 is CASSSWRGSTDTQYF.

This clone was picked up many times. The read ends 3 residues early relative to the CDR3; the germline J gene fills the gap. The chain recombines TRBV19 with TRBJ1-1; unclear D gene. Germline CDR1 LNHDA, CDR2 SQIVND (reference sequence). Trimming stripped 5 bases from V and 4 bases from J, with 14 bases between. This CDR3 is built from 14 residues. The CDR3 sequence: CASSGFSAATEAFF. The sequenced CDR3 bases are TGTGCCAGTAGTGGGTTTTCCGCGGCCACTGAA.

The table lists this clone with a few counts. The CDR3 end is not reached by the read, which stops 3 residues before it; the germline J gene fills it in. The chain links TRBV2 to TRBJ2-7, with a possible D match to TRBD1 (6 bases). V gave up 6 bases and J gave up 6 bases, with 15 bases separating them. This CDR3 is 13 amino acids long. Germline values: CDR1 SNHLY, CDR2 FYNNEI. The CDR3 region is CASREIQGFEQYF. The sequenced CDR3 bases are TGTGCCAGCAGAGAGATACAGGGTTTCGAG.

Worth noting for this clone: The DNA ends 3 residues before the CDR3 does, and the rest of the CDR3 is filled in from the germline J gene. The chain recombines TRBV7-9 with TRBJ1-2; TRBD1 agrees at 8 bases. The CDR3 is 12 amino acids. CDR1 is SEHNR and CDR2 is FQNEAQ in the germline V gene (reference sequence). The covered CDR3 bases are TGTGCCAGCAGCTTCGACAGGGGCGGC. This sequence encodes CASSFDRGG. The full CDR3 protein is CASSFDRGGYTF.

In this sample, this clone turned up many times. The read comes to an end 3 residues before the CDR3 does, leaving the germline J gene to fill in the end. The chain combines TRBV6-2 or TRBV6-3 with TRBJ2-1, with 12 bases aligning to TRBD2. V gave up 4 bases and J gave up 6 bases; unmatched junction bases: 7. The V gene's germline CDR1 is MNHEY and CDR2 SVGEGT. The CDR3 covers 16 residues. The CDR3 protein is CASSSRTSGKGNEQFF. Incomplete CDR3 DNA: TGTGCCAGCAGTTCGCGGACTAGCGGGAAGGGCAATGAG.

This clone was observed a few times. Sequencing ends 3 residues short of the CDR3 end; the germline J gene provides the rest. The gene calls are TRBV19 and TRBJ2-2, with D uncertain. CDR1 is LNHDA and CDR2 is SQIVND in the germline V gene (reference sequence). The CDR3 contains 14 residues. V dropped 1 base and J dropped 0 bases, with 3 bases sitting between them. The sequenced CDR3 bases are TGTGCCAGTAGTATAGTAGCGAACACCGGGGAG. This gives the protein CASSIVANTGE. The whole CDR3 reads CASSIVANTGELFF.

Note on this clone: The CDR3 is cut off 3 residues early in the read; its end comes from the germline J gene. The chain has TRBV5-6 and TRBJ2-7; 14 bases are shared with TRBD2. The CDR3 runs 15 residues. Germline values: CDR1 SGHDT, CDR2 YYEEEE. The ends lost 3 bases at V and 3 bases at J; junction bases unmatched: 2. CDR3 in amino acids: CASSSGLAGGYEQYF. CDR3 DNA (partial): TGTGCCAGCAGCTCTGGACTAGCGGGGGGCTACGAG. The whole variable domain, remainder taken from reference TRBV5-6 and TRBJ2-7, is DAGVTQSPTHLIKTRGQQVTLRCSPKSGHDTVSWYQQALGQGPQFIFQYYEEEERQRGNFPDRFSGHQFPNYSSELNVNALLLGDSALYLCASSSGLAGGYEQYFGPGTRLTVT.

Many counts were recorded for this clone. Read data end 3 residues before the CDR3 end; the end is taken from the germline J gene. This chain uses TRBV7-2 with TRBJ2-1, with 7 bases identical to TRBD1. This CDR3 has 15 amino acids. Germline CDR1 and CDR2: SGHTA and FQGNSA. J gave up 4 bases and V 3 bases, and 6 bases lay outside the gene matches. The sequenced part of the CDR3 DNA is TGTGCCAGCAGCTTCGAGAGGGGGCGATACAATGAG. This codes for CASSFERGRYNE. The full CDR3 protein is CASSFERGRYNEQFF.

In this sample, this clone turned up many times. The read terminates 3 residues ahead of where the CDR3 ends, so the germline J gene completes it. This chain uses TRBV19 with TRBJ1-5, with D maybe TRBD1 (5 bases). Germline-derived CDR1 and CDR2 are LNHDA and SQIVND (reference sequence). Trimming cost V 0 bases and J 7 bases, with 13 bases left between them. This CDR3 spans 15 amino acids. The CDR3 protein is CASSIDQGVGQPQHF. CDR3 DNA (partial): TGTGCCAGTAGTATAGATCAGGGTGTAGGGCAGCCC.

This clone occurred a few times. The DNA ends 3 residues before the CDR3 does, and the rest of the CDR3 is filled in from the germline J gene. The chain has TRBV19 and TRBJ2-7, with D perhaps TRBD2 (5 bases). V was trimmed by 3 bases and J by 3 bases, leaving 15 bases between them. CDR1 and CDR2 (germline): LNHDA, SQIVND (reference sequence). The length of the CDR3 is 15 residues. CDR3 region: CASSMVGLGNYEQYF. The sequenced CDR3 bases are TGTGCCAGTAGTATGGTCGGACTGGGGAACTACGAG. Using reference TRBV19 and TRBJ2-7 for the parts outside the CDR3, the full variable domain is DGGITQSPKYLFRKEGQNVTLSCEQNLNHDAMYWYRQDPGQGLRLIYYSQIVNDFQKGDIAEGYSVSREKKESFPLTVTSAQKNPTAFYLCASSMVGLGNYEQYFGPGTRLTVT.

A note on this clone: The CDR3 goes on 3 residues after the read ends, and that part is filled in from the germline J gene. V gene TRBV19 combines with J gene TRBJ2-3; weak D call: TRBD1 (5 bases). This CDR3 comprises 16 residues. CDR1 is LNHDA, CDR2 SQIVND, per germline (reference sequence). The V end lost 4 bases, the J end lost 1 base, and 15 bases lay between the germline ends. The DNA read from the CDR3 is TGTGCCAGTAGTACCGTTCAGGGTCTACGCACAGATACG. Residues: CASSTVQGLRTDT. The CDR3 in its entirety is CASSTVQGLRTDTQYF.

This clone was recorded at least ten times. The CDR3 goes on 3 residues after the read ends, and that part is filled in from the germline J gene. The V gene is TRBV14, the J gene TRBJ1-2; 7 bases are shared with TRBD1. The CDR3 is 15 amino acids. J was trimmed by 4 bases and V by 4 bases; bases with no gene match: 9. Germline CDR1 reads SGHDN; CDR2 reads FVKESK. Partial CDR3 DNA: TGTGCCAGCAGCCGGACAGGCCAAGGGGTCTATGGC. It yields the protein CASSRTGQGVYG. The whole CDR3 protein is CASSRTGQGVYGYTF.

This clone was seen at least ten times. Read sequence stops 3 residues before the CDR3 end, and the germline J gene provides the missing end. This chain joins TRBV11-2 and TRBJ2-3; 7 bases line up with TRBD1. This CDR3 is 14 amino acids long. CDR1 and CDR2 (germline): SGHAT, FQNNGV. V lost 3 bases and J lost 4; bases outside the gene matches: 4. The sequenced part of the CDR3 DNA is TGTGCCAGCAGCTTCGACAGGGCAGCAGATACG. Translating gives CASSFDRAADT. From start to end, the CDR3 is CASSFDRAADTQYF.

This clone was found a few times. The CDR3 end falls 3 residues outside the read, so it is completed with the germline J gene. The chain is built from TRBV7-7 and TRBJ2-2, with 10 bases aligning to TRBD1. Trimming cost V 2 bases and J 6 bases; bases outside gene matches: 9. CDR3 size: 17 residues. Germline CDR1 and CDR2: SSHAT and FNYEAQ (reference sequence). Here the CDR3 reads CASSLLVTGGWPGELFF. CDR3 DNA, as far as it was read: TGTGCCAGCAGCTTATTGGTGACAGGGGGCTGGCCCGGGGAG.

In this sample, this clone turned up many times. This CDR3 reads CSVWDRVAEQYF. The CDR3 bases that were read are TGCAGCGTCTGGGACAGGGTGGCCGAG. The chain employs TRBV29-1 and TRBJ2-7; TRBD1 agrees at 9 bases. The read terminates 3 residues before the CDR3 end, so the remaining end is supplied by the germline J gene. Germline V gives CDR1 SQVTM, CDR2 ANQGSEA. The CDR3 consists of 12 residues. J was trimmed by 6 bases and V by 6 bases; bases with no gene match: 6.

This clone was detected many times. Read coverage stops 3 residues before the CDR3 terminus; the germline J gene supplies the remainder. The rearrangement joins TRBV20-1 to TRBJ1-5, with 7 bases fitting TRBD1. The CDR3 length is 15 residues. Germline values: CDR1 DFQATT, CDR2 SNEGSKA (reference sequence). V was clipped by 6 bases and J by 7 bases; unmatched bases: 15. The CDR3 bases that were read are TGCAGTGCAGAATCATATGACAGGGAAGACCAGCCC. Its translation: CSAESYDREDQP. The full CDR3 reads CSAESYDREDQPQHF.

In this sample, this clone turned up a few times. The missing CDR3 end, 3 residues past where the read stops, is filled in from the germline J gene. Other DNA sequences in this specimen translate into the identical CDR3. The chain combines TRBV19 with TRBJ2-2, with D unresolved. The CDR3 spans 13 residues. In germline, CDR1 is LNHDA, CDR2 SQIVND (reference sequence). V gave up 3 bases and J gave up 1 base, with 3 bases separating them. CDR3 sequence: CASSILNTGELFF. CDR3 bases read: TGTGCCAGTAGTATCCTGAACACCGGGGAG.

This clone was seen a few times. The read finishes 3 residues shy of the CDR3 end, and the germline J gene is used to complete it. The chain is built from TRBV20-1 and TRBJ2-5; D is perhaps TRBD1 (6 bases). Germline-derived CDR1 and CDR2 are DFQATT and SNEGSKA (reference sequence). Trimming stripped 5 bases from V and 4 bases from J, with 17 bases between. The CDR3 consists of 14 residues. CDR3 DNA, as far as it was read: TGCAGTGCTCCCGACAGGAAAAGGCGAGAGACC. It codes for CSAPDRKRRET. The full-length CDR3 reads as CSAPDRKRRETQYF.

For this clone: Read coverage stops 3 residues before the CDR3 terminus; the germline J gene supplies the remainder. The chain joins TRBV2 to TRBJ2-7, with TRBD1 identical over 9 bases. The germline gives CDR1 SNHLY, CDR2 FYNNEI. There are 14 residues in the CDR3. V dropped 4 bases and J dropped 2; count of bases not matched to a gene: 3. The chain's CDR3 is CASSGDRVAYEQYF. The sequenced CDR3 bases are TGTGCCAGCAGTGGGGACAGGGTTGCCTACGAG.

Of note for this clone: The read gets to within 3 residues of the CDR3 end, and the germline J gene fills in the rest. This rearrangement joins TRBV20-1 to TRBJ2-7, with 9 bases matching TRBD1. The CDR3 consists of 14 residues. V trimming: 5 bases; J trimming: 2 bases; junction bases outside the gene matches: 7. Per germline, CDR1 DFQATT and CDR2 SNEGSKA (reference sequence). The CDR3 bases that were read are TGCAGTGCTCGGGCGGGACAGGGCCCCTACGAG. This gives the protein CSARAGQGPYE. The whole CDR3 protein reads CSARAGQGPYEQYF.

There are many counts of this clone. With the read ending 3 residues before the CDR3 end, the germline J gene is used to fill in that end. The rearrangement links TRBV7-6 to TRBJ2-2; 8 nucleotides align to TRBD1. The CDR3 length is 16 residues. After removal of 1 base from V and 2 bases from J, the junction contained 3 bases not matched to a gene. CDR1 is SGHVS and CDR2 is FNYEAQ in the germline V gene. CDR3 sequence: CASSLGQGINTGELFF. CDR3 DNA (partial): TGTGCCAGCAGCTTAGGACAGGGGATCAACACCGGGGAG.

Worth noting for this clone: Read coverage stops 3 residues before the CDR3 terminus; the germline J gene supplies the remainder. V usage is TRBV27 and J usage is TRBJ2-5; TRBD1 matches 10 bases. The CDR3 runs 14 residues. Losses at the gene ends were 6 bases for V and 4 bases for J; bases not matched to a gene: 5. Per germline, CDR1 MNHEY and CDR2 SMNVEV (reference sequence). The CDR3 region is CASRRTGGGETQYF. CDR3 DNA (partial): TGTGCCAGCAGGAGGACAGGGGGAGGAGAGACC.

This clone has at least ten counts. The sequenced part of the CDR3 DNA is TGTGCCATCAGTGAGGGGACATATGGC. Protein: CAISEGTYG. The whole CDR3 protein reads CAISEGTYGYTF. The rearrangement joins TRBV10-3 to TRBJ1-2; tentatively, D is TRBD1 (6 bases). The read comes to an end 3 residues before the CDR3 does, leaving the germline J gene to fill in the end. CDR3 length equals 12 residues. V was trimmed by 2 bases and J by 5 bases, leaving 6 bases between them. Germline V CDR1 and CDR2: ENHRY, SYGVKD.

This clone was picked up many times. Incomplete CDR3 DNA: TGTGCCAGCATCTCCCTAGCCGGCACCGGGGAG. It encodes CASISLAGTGE. The full CDR3 reads CASISLAGTGELFF. The chain uses TRBV7-9 and TRBJ2-2; tentatively, D is TRBD2 (5 bases). The CDR3 end is not reached by the read, which stops 3 residues before it; the germline J gene fills it in. The CDR3 consists of 14 residues. Germline CDR1 and CDR2: SEHNR and FQNEAQ (reference sequence). V lost 7 bases and J 4 bases, leaving 13 bases between the germline ends.

There are many counts of this clone. CDR3 bases read: TGCGCCAGCAGACTTAATCAGGGGAACACTGAA. As protein: CASRLNQGNTE. The whole CDR3 reads CASRLNQGNTEAFF. The gene calls are TRBV5-1 and TRBJ1-1; tentative D call: TRBD1 (5 bases). Read sequence stops 3 residues before the CDR3 end, and the germline J gene provides the missing end. The germline V and J ends were trimmed by 5 bases and 1 base, with 12 bases remaining between them. The germline V gene has CDR1 SGHRS and CDR2 YFSETQ. The CDR3 loop spans 14 amino acids.

Details on this clone: Sequencing ends 3 residues short of the CDR3 end; the germline J gene provides the rest. The chain is built from TRBV11-3 and TRBJ2-1, with 8 positions matching TRBD2. This CDR3 region has 15 residues. Looked up from germline, CDR1 is SGHNT and CDR2 is YENEEA. J was trimmed by 5 bases and V by 1 base; bases with no gene match: 4. CDR3: CASSLASGPNNEQFF. The CDR3 bases that were read are TGTGCCAGCAGCTTAGCTAGCGGGCCAAACAATGAG.

A word on this clone: The DNA ends 3 residues before the CDR3 does, and the rest of the CDR3 is filled in from the germline J gene. J is TRBJ2-4 and V is TRBV19, with a tentative D call TRBD1 (6 bases). Germline V gene data show CDR1 as LNHDA and CDR2 as SQIVND (reference sequence). Trimming took off 4 bases at V and 9 bases at J, with 10 bases between the two ends. The CDR3 contains 12 residues. CDR3 residues: CASSRFRGIQYF. The DNA read from the CDR3 is TGTGCCAGTAGTAGGTTCAGGGGCATT.